This T cell receptor (beta chain) is from a study of cytomegalovirus exposure and HLA in healthy donors. Study outcomes and limitations: In terms of immune exposure information, only CMV serostatus was available. High sensitivity and specificity were reportedly achieved when the classifier diagnosed cytomegalovirus status. After further analysis at a later stage, roughly 16,000 TCR beta sequences were associated with HLA alleles at 0.05 false discovery rate. Previous analysis showed most TCR beta V segments were productive about 90% or about 30% of the time.

PCR amplification relied on 60 Vbeta primers (plus 13 Jbeta primers). Measured with immunoSEQ multiplex PCR; TCRdb has only the in-frame clones, and not every one. Of tens of thousands of clones detected, roughly nine tenths appear once; the ten largest clones hold approximately 10%. A remark on this clone: The antigen is not known. Other DNA variants within this sample encode the same CDR3.

CDR3 length equals 13 residues. Germline CDR1 reads SNHLY; CDR2 reads FYNNEI. After removal of 8 bases from V and 2 bases from J, the junction contained 3 bases not matched to a gene. The rearrangement joins TRBV2 to TRBJ1-1, with 9 positions matching TRBD1. The receptor's source is a man between 25 and 39 years old in good health and CMV-seropositive. The sample comprised PBMCs. CDR3 loop: CASEGQGNTEAFF. CDR3 DNA sequence: TGTGCCAGCGAGGGACAGGGAAACACTGAAGCTTTCTTT.